The T cell receptor (beta chain) described here comes from a study of shared clonotypes between healthy human individuals. For the study at large: Researchers drew samples from a couple of women and three men aged 18 to 49. Findings of the study overall: Genetic and exposure-history diversity was limited by the small donor number.

Every immunoSEQ plate was one replicate of a subset's evenly spread DNA. The protocol was immunoSEQ multiplex PCR, while the TCRdb copy is restricted to in-frame clones and leaves out a portion. The table has 1.4 million or so clones, around 98.5% seen once. Germline V gene data show CDR1 as MDHEN and CDR2 as SYDVKM. V lost 3 bases to trimming and J lost 8 bases; unmatched junction nucleotides: 15. CDR3 length equals 17 residues. As for this clone: Its antigen remains unknown.

The chain joins TRBV28 to TRBJ1-1; 10 nucleotides agree with TRBD1. The TCR comes from a man between 25 and 39 years old in good health. Sequences were obtained from naive CD4+ T cells sorted from blood. The subset is: CD45RA+ positively selected. The DNA for the CDR3 is TGTGCCAGCAGTTTGGAGGGGACAGGGGTCCTAAACAGAGAAGCTTTCTTT. Its protein product is CASSLEGTGVLNREAFF.